The 10 T cell receptor beta chains below all came from one sample that was sequenced in a study of graft-versus-host responses after intestinal transplantation. Sequencing used immunoSEQ multiplex PCR; TCRdb keeps in-frame clones, though not all of them. This sample carries about 88,000 clones, under 95% of them seen once, and the ten largest clones take 0.35%. No antigen is known for these receptors. Material: unstimulated CD4+ T cells sorted from spleen or lymph node cells, obtained before transplant. The receptors were gathered from a human donor who was the organ donor for an intestinal transplant.

CDR3 bases: TGTGCCAGCACAGCGGGGTCCCAAGAGACCCAGTACTTC. It translates to CASTAGSQETQYF. The V gene is TRBV28, the J gene TRBJ2-5; 7 bases align to TRBD2. CDR1 is MDHEN, CDR2 SYDVKM, per germline. The V and J ends lost 7 bases and 1 base, in that order; junction bases with no gene match: 3. CDR3 length: 13 residues. The whole variable domain, filled in from reference TRBV28 and TRBJ2-5, reads DVKVTQSSRYLVKRTGEKVFLECVQDMDHENMFWYRQDPGLGLRLIYFSYDVKMKEKGDIPEGYSVSREKKERFSLILESASTNQTSMYLCASTAGSQETQYFGPGTRLLVL.

The J gene is TRBJ1-1, the V gene TRBV11-3; the match to TRBD1 covers 9 bases. Germline values: CDR1 SGHNT, CDR2 YENEEA. The CDR3 has 14 residues. The ends lost 4 bases at V and 5 bases at J; junction bases unmatched: 5. CDR3 residues: CASSWTGAGTEAFF. In DNA, the CDR3 is TGTGCCAGCAGCTGGACAGGGGCGGGAACTGAAGCTTTCTTT.

As regards this clone: The sample holds other DNA sequences that translate to the same CDR3. The gene calls are TRBV2 and TRBJ2-3; 13 nucleotides line up with TRBD2. CDR1 is SNHLY, CDR2 FYNNEI, per germline. The CDR3 loop spans 15 amino acids. V was clipped by 7 bases and J by 1 base; unmatched bases: 2. CDR3 sequence: CASTGLAGGTDTQYF. CDR3 coding DNA: TGTGCCAGCACAGGACTAGCGGGGGGCACAGATACGCAGTATTTT.

A remark on this clone: Relative to the germline gene, one junction end is altered; a read error may explain this. Different DNA sequences within this sample yield the same CDR3. CDR3: CASSLVLAADTQYF. CDR3 nucleotide sequence: TGTGCCAGCAGCTTAGTACTAGCGGCAGATACGCAATATTTT. The V call is TRBV7-2, the J call TRBJ2-3, with TRBD2 matching over 8 bases. The V gene's germline CDR1 is SGHTA and CDR2 FQGNSA. This CDR3 comprises 14 residues.

This clone has only one observation. This sequence joins TRBV19 and TRBJ1-1; 9 nucleotides align to TRBD1. Trimming took 3 bases from V and 0 from J; bases not matched to a gene: 17. The length of the CDR3 is 20 residues. CDR1 and CDR2 (germline): LNHDA, SQIVND (reference sequence). The CDR3 protein is CASSIFNGTGKRRMNTEAFF. The CDR3 DNA reads TGTGCCAGTAGTATTTTTAATGGGACAGGGAAGCGAAGAATGAACACTGAAGCTTTCTTT.

The chain has TRBV5-8 and TRBJ1-1, with 7 bases fitting TRBD1. CDR3 length equals 16 residues. Germline V gene data show CDR1 as SGHTS and CDR2 as YDEGEE. Losses at the gene ends were 2 bases for V and 1 base for J; bases not matched to a gene: 8. The CDR3 DNA follows: TGTGCCAGCAGCTTCCGGGACAGTAAATCGAACACTGAAGCTTTCTTT. Amino acid sequence: CASSFRDSKSNTEAFF.

A single count supports this clone. CDR3 coding DNA: TGCGCCAGCAGCCAAGGGCCCGGGACAGGAGGTGAAAAACTGTTTTTT. Translating gives CASSQGPGTGGEKLFF. V is TRBV4-1 and J is TRBJ1-4, with 8 bases that match TRBD1. Germline V gene sequence: CDR1 MGHRA, CDR2 YSYEKL. V trimming: 1 base; J trimming: 7 bases; junction bases outside the gene matches: 8. The CDR3 extends over 16 amino acids.

The rearrangement joins TRBV5-1 to TRBJ2-3; 10 nucleotides agree with TRBD1. Germline loops: CDR1 SGHRS, CDR2 YFSETQ. This CDR3 has 17 residues. The junction had 11 bases not matched to a gene; V was cut back by 4 bases and J by 3 bases. The CDR3 sequence is CASSIGSGQGLTDTQYF. The CDR3 DNA follows: TGCGCCAGCAGCATAGGATCGGGACAGGGGTTAACAGATACGCAGTATTTT.

This clone came up a few times. V and J are TRBV11-2 and TRBJ2-7; D may be TRBD1 (6 bases). Per germline, CDR1 SGHAT and CDR2 FQNNGV. CDR3 length: 16 amino acids. Trimming shortened V by 3 bases and J by 6 bases, and 21 bases separated the two germline ends. In DNA form, the CDR3 reads TGTGCCAGCAGCTTGGATATACAGGGAAGGCGGGCCGAGCAGTACTTC. This gives the protein CASSLDIQGRRAEQYF.

The rearrangement links TRBV2 to TRBJ1-5; the match to TRBD1 covers 7 bases. Trimming took 6 bases from V and 1 from J; bases not matched to a gene: 12. The germline CDR1 and CDR2 sequences are SNHLY and FYNNEI. The CDR3 totals 17 residues. The CDR3 DNA is TGTGCCAGCAGCCAACCCCAACAGGGGTTAAGCAATCAGCCCCAGCATTTT. Protein product: CASSQPQQGLSNQPQHF.